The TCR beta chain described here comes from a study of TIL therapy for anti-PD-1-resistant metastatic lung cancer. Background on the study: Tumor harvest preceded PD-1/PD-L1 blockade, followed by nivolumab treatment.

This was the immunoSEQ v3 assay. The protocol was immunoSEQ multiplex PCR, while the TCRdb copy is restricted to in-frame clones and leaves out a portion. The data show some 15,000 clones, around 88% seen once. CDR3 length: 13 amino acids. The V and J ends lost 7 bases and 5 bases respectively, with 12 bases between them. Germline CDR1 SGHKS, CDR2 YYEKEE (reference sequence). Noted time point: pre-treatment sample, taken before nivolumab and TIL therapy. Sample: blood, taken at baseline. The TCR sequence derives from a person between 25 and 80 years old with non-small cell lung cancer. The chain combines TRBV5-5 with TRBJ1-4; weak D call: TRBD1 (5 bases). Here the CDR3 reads CASRDPVNEKLFF. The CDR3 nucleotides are TGTGCCAGCCGGGACCCAGTCAATGAAAAACTGTTTTTT.